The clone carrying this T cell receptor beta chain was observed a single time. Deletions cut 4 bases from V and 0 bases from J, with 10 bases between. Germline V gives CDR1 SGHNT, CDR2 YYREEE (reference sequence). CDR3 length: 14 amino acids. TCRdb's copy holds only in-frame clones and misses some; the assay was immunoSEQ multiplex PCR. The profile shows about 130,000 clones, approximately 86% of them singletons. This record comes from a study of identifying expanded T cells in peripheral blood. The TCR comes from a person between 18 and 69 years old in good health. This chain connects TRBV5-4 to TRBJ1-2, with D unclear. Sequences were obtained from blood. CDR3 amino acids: CASSPSGTNYGYTF. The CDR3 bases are TGTGCCAGCAGCCCGAGCGGTACTAACTATGGCTACACCTTC.